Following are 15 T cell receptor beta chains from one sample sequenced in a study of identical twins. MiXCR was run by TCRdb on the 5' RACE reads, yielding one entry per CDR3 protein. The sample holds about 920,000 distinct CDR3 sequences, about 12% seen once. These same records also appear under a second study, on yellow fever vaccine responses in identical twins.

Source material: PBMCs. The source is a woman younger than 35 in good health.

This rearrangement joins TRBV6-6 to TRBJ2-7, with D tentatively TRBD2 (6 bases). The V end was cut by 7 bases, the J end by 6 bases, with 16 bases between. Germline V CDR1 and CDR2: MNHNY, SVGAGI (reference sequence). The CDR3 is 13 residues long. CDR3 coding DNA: TGTGCCAGCAAGCGGGCCGCGGCGGTCGAGCAGTACTTC. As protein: CASKRAAAVEQYF.

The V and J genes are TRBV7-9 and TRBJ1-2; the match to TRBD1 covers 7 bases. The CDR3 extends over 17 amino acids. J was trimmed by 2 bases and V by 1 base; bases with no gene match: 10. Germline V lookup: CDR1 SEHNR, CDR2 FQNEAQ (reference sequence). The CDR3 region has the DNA TGTGCCAGCAGCTTAGTGGGACAGAAGTTGGAGAACTATGGCTACACCTTC. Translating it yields CASSLVGQKLENYGYTF.

In DNA form, the CDR3 reads TGTGCTAGTGGTTTGCTCGTGGAGGGGGCGAACGGGGAGCTGTTTTTT. Its protein product is CASGLLVEGANGELFF. This chain joins TRBV12-5 and TRBJ2-2, with D perhaps TRBD1 (7 bases). This CDR3 contains 16 residues. Germline V lookup: CDR1 LGHNT, CDR2 FRNRAP. The germline V and J ends were trimmed by 2 bases and 7 bases, with 17 bases remaining between them.

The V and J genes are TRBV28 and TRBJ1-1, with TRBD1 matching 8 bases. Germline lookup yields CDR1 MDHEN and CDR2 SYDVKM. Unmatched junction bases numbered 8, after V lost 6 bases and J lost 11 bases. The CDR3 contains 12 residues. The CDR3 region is CASRARTGYAFF. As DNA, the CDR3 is TGTGCCAGCAGGGCCAGGACAGGGTACGCTTTCTTT.

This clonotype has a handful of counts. CDR3 bases: TGCAGTGCTAGAGGTGGGACAACTAGCACAGATACGCAGTATTTT. Its translation is CSARGGTTSTDTQYF. The chain carries TRBV20-1 and TRBJ2-3, with a tentative D call TRBD1 (6 bases). Trimming stripped 1 base from V and 0 bases from J, with 11 bases between. CDR1 and CDR2 from the germline V gene are DFQATT and SNEGSKA (reference sequence). The CDR3 runs to 15 residues.

The CDR3 protein is CSARDSSGGIKPQHF. In DNA form, the CDR3 reads TGCAGTGCTAGAGATTCGTCAGGGGGCATCAAGCCCCAGCATTTT. The chain carries TRBV20-1 and TRBJ1-5; 8 bases line up with TRBD1. The CDR3 consists of 15 residues. CDR1 and CDR2 (germline): DFQATT, SNEGSKA (reference sequence). V shed 0 bases and J 8 bases; nucleotides not matched to a gene: 9.

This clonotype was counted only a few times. The CDR3 coding sequence is TGCAGCCTGATGGACGGGACCTACGAGCAGTACTTC. Translating gives CSLMDGTYEQYF. This chain connects TRBV29-1 to TRBJ2-7; maybe TRBD2 (5 bases). Trimming pared 8 bases from V and 2 bases from J, leaving 13 bases between. Germline CDR1 and CDR2: SQVTM and ANQGSEA. The CDR3 has 12 amino acids.

The CDR3 DNA reads TGCGCCAGCAGCTTTGAACAGGGGGCCACTGAAGCTTTCTTT. Residues: CASSFEQGATEAFF. The chain carries TRBV5-1 and TRBJ1-1; TRBD1 matches 9 bases. Germline trimming cut 2 bases from V and 4 bases from J; bases unmatched to any gene: 3. Germline CDR1 is SGHRS and CDR2 is YFSETQ. The CDR3 spans 14 residues.

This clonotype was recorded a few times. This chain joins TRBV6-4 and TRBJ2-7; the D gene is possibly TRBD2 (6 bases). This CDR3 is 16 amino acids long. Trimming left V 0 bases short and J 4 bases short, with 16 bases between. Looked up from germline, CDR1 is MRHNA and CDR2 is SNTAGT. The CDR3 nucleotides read TGTGCCAGCAGTGACTCGCGGGGAAGGAGCTCTTACGAGCAGTACGTC. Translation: CASSDSRGRSSYEQYV.

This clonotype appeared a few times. This CDR3 reads CASSLDPGLRTDTQYF. In DNA form, the CDR3 reads TGTGCCAGCAGCTTAGATCCGGGACTTCGCACAGATACGCAGTATTTT. The rearrangement links TRBV11-2 to TRBJ2-3; D is possibly TRBD2 (6 bases). V was trimmed by 0 bases and J by 1 base, leaving 11 bases between them. The V gene's germline CDR1 is SGHAT and CDR2 FQNNGV. CDR3 size: 16 residues.

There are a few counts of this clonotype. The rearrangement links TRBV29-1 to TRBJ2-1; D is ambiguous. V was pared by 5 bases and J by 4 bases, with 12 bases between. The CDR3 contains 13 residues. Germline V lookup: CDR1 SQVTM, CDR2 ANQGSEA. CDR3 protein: CSVFKSTYNEQFF. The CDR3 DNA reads TGCAGCGTTTTTAAGAGTACATACAATGAGCAGTTCTTC.

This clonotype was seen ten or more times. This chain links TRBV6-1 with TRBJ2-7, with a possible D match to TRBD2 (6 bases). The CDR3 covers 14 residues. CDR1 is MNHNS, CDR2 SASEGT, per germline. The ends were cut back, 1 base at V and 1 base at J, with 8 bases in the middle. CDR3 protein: CASSEGGISYEQYV. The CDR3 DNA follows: TGTGCCAGCAGTGAAGGCGGGATTTCCTACGAGCAGTACGTC.

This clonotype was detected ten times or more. The CDR3 DNA is TGCAGCGTTGCCTATTGGACAGGGATGAGCTATGGCTACACCTTC. Translating it yields CSVAYWTGMSYGYTF. The chain links TRBV29-1 to TRBJ1-2; 8 nucleotides match TRBD1. CDR1 and CDR2 (germline): SQVTM, ANQGSEA. This CDR3 spans 15 amino acids. V shed 4 bases and J 4 bases; nucleotides not matched to a gene: 11.

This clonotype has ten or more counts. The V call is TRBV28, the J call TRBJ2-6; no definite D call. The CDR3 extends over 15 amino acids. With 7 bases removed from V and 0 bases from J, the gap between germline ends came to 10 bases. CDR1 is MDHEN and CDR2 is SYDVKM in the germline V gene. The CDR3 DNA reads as TGTGCCAGCAAGGAGTCCCTCTCTGGGGCCAACGTCCTGACTTTC. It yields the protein CASKESLSGANVLTF.

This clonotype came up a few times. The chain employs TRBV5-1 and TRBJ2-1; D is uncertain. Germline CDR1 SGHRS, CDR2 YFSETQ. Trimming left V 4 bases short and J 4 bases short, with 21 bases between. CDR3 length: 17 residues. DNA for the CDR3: TGCGCCAGCAGCACCGAGACCGCTCCTATGGCTTACAATGAGCAGTTCTTC. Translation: CASSTETAPMAYNEQFF.